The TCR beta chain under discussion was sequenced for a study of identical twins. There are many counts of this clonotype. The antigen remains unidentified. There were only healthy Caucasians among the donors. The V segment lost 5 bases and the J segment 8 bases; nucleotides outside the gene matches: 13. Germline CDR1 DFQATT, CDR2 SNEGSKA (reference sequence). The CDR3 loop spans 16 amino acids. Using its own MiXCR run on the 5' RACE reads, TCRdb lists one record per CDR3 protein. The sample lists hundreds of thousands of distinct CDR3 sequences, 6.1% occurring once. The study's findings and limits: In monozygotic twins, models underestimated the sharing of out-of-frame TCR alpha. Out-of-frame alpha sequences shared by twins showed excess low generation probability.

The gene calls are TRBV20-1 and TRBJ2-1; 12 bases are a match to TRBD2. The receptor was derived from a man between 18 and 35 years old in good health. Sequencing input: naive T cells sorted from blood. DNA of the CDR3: TGCAGTGCTTTACCTAGCGGGAGGGCCGTAGGTGATGAGCAGTTCTTC. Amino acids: CSALPSGRAVGDEQFF.